A selection of T cell receptor beta chains follows, all from one sample in a study of blood T cell repertoires in COVID-19. Profiled with immunoSEQ multiplex PCR; TCRdb holds only in-frame clones, not every one. The table lists about 94,000 clones, around 84% of them singletons, with 10% to 15% in the top ten. Specimen: peripheral blood. The receptors originated from a woman aged 60-70 years in a cohort sampled during active or convalescent COVID-19. CDR3s include the opening cysteine and the closing phenylalanine or tryptophan. D genes are given only for firm matches. Not every row has a clone size; where given, it reads once, few, many or a size class.

size	J	D	V	DNA	CDR3
-	TRBJ1-6	TRBD1	TRBV11-2	TGTGCCAGCAGCTTAGGGGACAGGGAAAATTCACCCCTCCACTTT	CASSLGDRENSPLHF
-	TRBJ2-1	TRBD2	TRBV19	TGTGCCAGTAAACCCACATTAGCGGGAGTGGCTAATGAGCAGTTCTTC	CASKPTLAGVANEQFF
-	TRBJ1-2	TRBD1	TRBV15	TGTGCCACCAGCTGGGGACAGGGTTCGGCATATGGCTACACCTTC	CATSWGQGSAYGYTF
-	TRBJ2-3	-	TRBV5-1	TGCGCCAGCAGCACAGGGAGCACAGATACGCAGTATTTT	CASSTGSTDTQYF
few	TRBJ1-1	TRBD1	TRBV7-9	TGTGCCAGCCGAAGACTCCGGGACAGGGGGCGGAACACTGAAGCTTTCTTT	CASRRLRDRGRNTEAFF
-	TRBJ1-5	-	TRBV12-3/TRBV12-4	TGTGCCAGCGGACCAGGGTTACAGCCCCAGCATTTT	CASGPGLQPQHF
-	TRBJ1-3	TRBD1	TRBV4-1	TGCGCCAGCAGCTCCGGGACAGGGATGTCTGGAAACACCATATATTTT	CASSSGTGMSGNTIYF
-	TRBJ1-3	TRBD1	TRBV9	TGTGCCAGCAGCGTAGGACAGGGTTTCGGAAACACCATATATTTT	CASSVGQGFGNTIYF
-	TRBJ1-5	TRBD1	TRBV6-5	TGTGCCAGCAGTACGACAGGGGGAAAAAGTCAGCCCCAGCATTTT	CASSTTGGKSQPQHF
once	TRBJ1-2	-	TRBV5-4	TGTGCCAGCAGCTCAGCCGGGACAAGCTATGGCTACACCTTC	CASSSAGTSYGYTF
-	TRBJ2-1	-	TRBV29-1	TGCAGTGGCGACTTGAGGGGGGAGCAGTTCTTC	CSGDLRGEQFF
-	TRBJ1-5	TRBD1	TRBV7-4	TGTGCCAGCAGCTTGCTTGGGGATGACCTGGGGGACAGGGGGAGCAATCAGCCCCAGCATTTT	CASSLLGDDLGDRGSNQPQHF
-	TRBJ1-5	-	TRBV5-8	TGTGCCAGCCGCGACAGAAATAGCAATCAGCCCCAGCATTTT	CASRDRNSNQPQHF
-	TRBJ1-2	-	TRBV6-1	TGTGCCAGCAGTGAGAGGGCAGGGGATGGCTACACCTTC	CASSERAGDGYTF
-	TRBJ1-2	-	TRBV28	TGTGCCAGCAGTTTAGGGGGGGCCCGGGGCTATGGCTACACCTTC	CASSLGGARGYGYTF
-	TRBJ2-1	TRBD2	TRBV13	TGTGCCAGCAGCGAGCGGGGGGGCATCGGGGAGCAGTTCTTC	CASSERGGIGEQFF
-	TRBJ2-1	TRBD2	TRBV11-2	TGTGCCAGCAGCTTAAGTCTGGGACTAGTCCATACAAGCTACAATGAGCAGTTCTTC	CASSLSLGLVHTSYNEQFF
-	TRBJ2-5	-	TRBV5-1	TGCGCCAGCAGCTTGGGGCAGGGGTCGGTTGGGACCCAGTACTTC	CASSLGQGSVGTQYF
few	TRBJ2-7	TRBD1	TRBV5-1	TGCGCCAGCACCTCAGGTGGGACAGGGACGGGGGAGCAGTACTTC	CASTSGGTGTGEQYF
-	TRBJ1-6	-	TRBV2	TGTGCCAGCACCGCGGACATCAATTCACCCCTCCACTTT	CASTADINSPLHF
once	TRBJ2-2	TRBD2	TRBV11-2	TGTGCCAGCAGGACTAGCGGGAATGCCGGGGAGCTGTTTTTT	CASRTSGNAGELFF
-	TRBJ1-2	-	TRBV5-8	TGTGCCAGCAGCCCATACCCTGGGGGCACGAGGGGTAACTATGGCTACACCTTC	CASSPYPGGTRGNYGYTF
medium-sized	TRBJ2-7	TRBD2	TRBV9	TGTGCCAGCAGCGAACGAGGGACTAACGAGCAGTACTTC	CASSERGTNEQYF
-	TRBJ1-2	-	TRBV27	TGTGCCAGCAGCTGGTCCAGTAAGACACTCAAAAACTATGGCTACACCTTC	CASSWSSKTLKNYGYTF
few	TRBJ1-1	TRBD1	TRBV3-1/TRBV3-2	TGTGCCAGCAGCCAGGTACAGGGGCTGATTGACACTGAAGCTTTCTTT	CASSQVQGLIDTEAFF
-	TRBJ2-3	TRBD2	TRBV27	TGTGCCAGCAGTTTATCGGGGCTAGCGGGGTATAGCACAGATACGCAGTATTTT	CASSLSGLAGYSTDTQYF
-	TRBJ1-1	-	TRBV3-1/TRBV3-2	TGTGCCAGCAGCCAAGTTAGCGAGGGAGCTTTCTTT	CASSQVSEGAFF
-	TRBJ2-1	-	TRBV9	TGTGCCAGCAGCGTAGTGGGGAGTGAGCAGTTCTTC	CASSVVGSEQFF
-	TRBJ2-2	-	TRBV11-3	TGTGCCAGCAGCCTCCAGGGGAACACCGGGGAGCTGTTTTTT	CASSLQGNTGELFF
-	TRBJ1-1	-	TRBV5-1	TGCGCCAGCAGCTCCGGACAGCCGAACACTGAAGCTTTCTTT	CASSSGQPNTEAFF
-	TRBJ1-5	TRBD1	TRBV30	TGTGCCTGGAGTTCCGCAGGGGGCAGTAATCAGCCCCAGCATTTT	CAWSSAGGSNQPQHF
few	TRBJ1-1	TRBD1	TRBV27	TGTGCCAGCAACAGACAGGGACCGAACACTGAAGCTTTCTTT	CASNRQGPNTEAFF
-	TRBJ2-7	TRBD1	TRBV9	TGTGCCAGCAGCGTGTCGGGGACAGAACTTTACGAGCAGTACTTC	CASSVSGTELYEQYF
few	TRBJ1-1	-	TRBV3-1/TRBV3-2	TGTGCCAGCAGCCCGACAGGTTGGCGAGTGAACACTGAAGCTTTCTTT	CASSPTGWRVNTEAFF
-	TRBJ1-1	-	TRBV7-9	TGTGCCAGCAGCCCCAGGGAGGGGCTTCCGACTGAAGCTTTCTTT	CASSPREGLPTEAFF
-	TRBJ2-3	-	TRBV29-1	TGCAGCGTAGCCGGGGGTTTTGACGGAGATACGCAGTATTTT	CSVAGGFDGDTQYF
-	TRBJ1-1	-	TRBV3-1/TRBV3-2	TGTGCCAGCAGCCAATTACAGGGGAACACTGAAGCTTTCTTT	CASSQLQGNTEAFF
-	TRBJ1-3	-	TRBV3-1/TRBV3-2	TGTGCCAGCAGCCCTCCACTCGTAGTCGGAAACACCATATATTTT	CASSPPLVVGNTIYF
-	TRBJ2-1	-	TRBV5-1	TGCGCCAGCAGCCCAGGACAGGGCTCGACCGGGGGGTATTACAATGAGCAGTTCTTC	CASSPGQGSTGGYYNEQFF
-	TRBJ1-2	-	TRBV5-1	TGCGCCAGCAGCCCCTCACAGTCAAACTATGGCTACACCTTC	CASSPSQSNYGYTF
-	TRBJ2-7	-	TRBV7-9	TGTGCCAGCACCCTCGGGGTACGCGTCCACGAGCAGTACTTC	CASTLGVRVHEQYF
-	TRBJ2-7	TRBD2	TRBV28	TGTGCCAGCAGTTTACTGGGACTAGCGGGAGTATACGAGCAGTACTTC	CASSLLGLAGVYEQYF
few	TRBJ2-3	TRBD2	TRBV5-1	TGCGCCAGCAGCTTGGGGGCCCTAGCGGGCGCAGATACGCAGTATTTT	CASSLGALAGADTQYF
-	TRBJ1-4	-	TRBV7-8	TGTGCCAGCAGCGAGTGGGGGGGTGAAAAACTGTTTTTT	CASSEWGGEKLFF
-	TRBJ1-5	TRBD1	TRBV6-6	TGTGCCAGCAGTCAGACAGGGGGACTATCCCTTCGCAATCAGCCCCAGCATTTT	CASSQTGGLSLRNQPQHF
-	TRBJ1-1	TRBD1	TRBV19	TGTGCCAGTAGTAGACTAGGACAGGTCGGGACTGAAGCTTTCTTT	CASSRLGQVGTEAFF
-	TRBJ2-7	-	TRBV11-1	TGTGCCAGCAGCCCCTATCGGGACATCCTCTACGAGCAGTACTTC	CASSPYRDILYEQYF